Listed below are T cell receptor beta chains from one sample, sequenced in a study of cytomegalovirus exposure and HLA in healthy donors. Method: immunoSEQ multiplex PCR; TCRdb's copy keeps in-frame clones and lacks some. There are 260,000 or so clones in the sample; 90% occur only once, and approximately 3.1% lies in the top ten. Sample: PBMCs. The receptor source for this set is a woman aged 25 to 45 in good health and CMV-seronegative. Each CDR3 is given with its conserved first and last residue. The D gene is left open where the match is weak. The size entry is marked missing in some rows and otherwise reads once, few, many or a size class.

j_call	d_call	v_call	clone_size	cdr3_nt	cdr3_aa
TRBJ1-5	NA	TRBV7-6	NA	TGTGCCAGCAGCTTAGGAAATATGGGAGGCAATCAGCCCCAGCATTTT	CASSLGNMGGNQPQHF
TRBJ2-3	TRBD1	TRBV4-3	NA	TGCGCCAGCAGCCAAGATCCCGGGACAGTGGGTACAGATACGCAGTATTTT	CASSQDPGTVGTDTQYF
TRBJ1-2	NA	TRBV5-4	few	TGTGCCAGCAGCTTGGTACAGACAAGGCGGAGCTATGGCTACACCTTC	CASSLVQTRRSYGYTF
TRBJ2-7	TRBD2	TRBV7-9	NA	TGTGCCAGCAGCTCAGCGGGAAGTTCCTACGAGCAGTACTTC	CASSSAGSSYEQYF
TRBJ2-4	NA	TRBV5-1	once	TGCGCCAGCAGCTTAGCAGGGCGGAACATTCAGTACTTC	CASSLAGRNIQYF
TRBJ2-7	NA	TRBV7-8	NA	TGTGCCAGCAGCCCCGGGGCCTCGGCTGTGGACGAGCAGTACTTC	CASSPGASAVDEQYF
TRBJ2-3	TRBD1	TRBV4-1	NA	TGCGCCAGCAGCCAAGATGGGACAGGGGGCGGCACAGATACGCAGTATTTT	CASSQDGTGGGTDTQYF
TRBJ2-7	TRBD1	TRBV5-1	once	TGCGCCAGCACTCCTCGGGGACAGGGGGCCTACGAGCAGTACTTC	CASTPRGQGAYEQYF
TRBJ2-1	NA	TRBV5-1	NA	TGCGCCAGCAGCCTACCGGTCGACGGGACTGACAAGCCCGGGGCATACAATGAGCAGTTCTTC	CASSLPVDGTDKPGAYNEQFF
TRBJ2-7	NA	TRBV6-5	NA	TGTGCCAGCAGTTACATGTTTGGAGGAGGACTCGAGCAGTACTTC	CASSYMFGGGLEQYF
TRBJ2-7	NA	TRBV6-1	NA	TGTGCCAGCAGTGCGACGTTGACCTACGAGCAGTACTTC	CASSATLTYEQYF
TRBJ2-7	TRBD1	TRBV19	NA	TGTGCCAGTAGTTCACGGACAGGAACTTCCTACGAGCAGTACTTC	CASSSRTGTSYEQYF
TRBJ2-1	TRBD2	TRBV5-1	NA	TGCGCCAGCAGCTTTGGACTAGCGGGAGGCCGCTCCTACAATGAGCAGTTCTTC	CASSFGLAGGRSYNEQFF
TRBJ2-2	TRBD2	TRBV9	NA	TGTGCCAGCAGCTTTCAACGACTAGCGCCGAACACCGGGGAGCTGTTTTTT	CASSFQRLAPNTGELFF
TRBJ1-5	NA	TRBV4-2	NA	TGTGCCAGCAGCCAAGTTACAGGGCTAGGGCAGCCCCAGCATTTT	CASSQVTGLGQPQHF
TRBJ1-5	NA	TRBV6-1	NA	TGTGCCAGCAGTGCCTCGACAGGAGGAGGGCCCCAGCATTTT	CASSASTGGGPQHF
TRBJ2-1	TRBD1	TRBV13	NA	TGTGCCAGCAGCGCCGGACAGGGGCAGTTTCACAATCAGTTCTTC	CASSAGQGQFHNQFF
TRBJ1-1	NA	TRBV7-6	NA	TGTGCCAGCAGCTTAGCCGAGAGCACTGAAGCTTTCTTT	CASSLAESTEAFF
TRBJ1-2	NA	TRBV19	NA	TGTGCCAGTAGTATAGGTAGGGGTCGAAACTATGGCTACACCTTC	CASSIGRGRNYGYTF
TRBJ2-2	NA	TRBV11-2	NA	TGTGCCAGCAGCTTAGACCGCGTGGGGGGCACCGGGGAGCTGTTTTTT	CASSLDRVGGTGELFF
TRBJ2-5	NA	TRBV7-8	NA	TGTGCCAGCAGCGCAGGGGTTTTGTGGAATAAACAAGAGACCCAGTACTTC	CASSAGVLWNKQETQYF
TRBJ2-7	TRBD2	TRBV4-3	NA	TGCGCCAGCAGCCAAGATTCGGGGGGAGCGGGACGCCTCCACTACGAGCAGTACTTC	CASSQDSGGAGRLHYEQYF
TRBJ1-5	NA	TRBV7-8	once	TGTGCCAGCAGCCCCCCCCTCCGGGAGGGTAGCCAGCCCCAGCATTTT	CASSPPLREGSQPQHF
TRBJ2-7	TRBD2	TRBV11-3	once	TGTGCCAGCAGCTTTAGCGGGAGCTACGAGCAGTACTTC	CASSFSGSYEQYF
TRBJ1-2	NA	TRBV28	NA	TGTGCCAGCAGTTTAGGGCCTGACAGGAAGCCCGATGGCTACACCTTC	CASSLGPDRKPDGYTF
TRBJ2-2	TRBD2	TRBV28	NA	TGTGCCAGCAGTAGGCCGGGACTAGCGGGGAGGAACACCGGGGAGCTGTTTTTT	CASSRPGLAGRNTGELFF
TRBJ2-5	TRBD2	TRBV9	NA	TGTGCCAGCAGCGTAGTTGGAGCGGGGGGAGAGACCCAGTACTTC	CASSVVGAGGETQYF
TRBJ2-1	NA	TRBV6-1	NA	TGTGCCAGCAGTACCGAAGGTACCCCCGGGGCCCGCAAGTTCTTC	CASSTEGTPGARKFF
TRBJ2-1	NA	TRBV15	NA	TGTGCCACCAGCAGAGCACAGGAGATCAATGAGCAGTTCTTC	CATSRAQEINEQFF
TRBJ1-1	NA	TRBV25-1	NA	TGTGCCAGCAGTGCGACAGCGAACACTGAAGCTTTCTTT	CASSATANTEAFF
TRBJ1-2	NA	TRBV4-3	NA	TGCGCCAGCAGCCAAGATGGAGGGACCTATGGCTACACCTTC	CASSQDGGTYGYTF
TRBJ1-1	NA	TRBV4-3	NA	TGCGCCAGCAGCCAAGTATTATCAGACCATGAAGCTTTCTTT	CASSQVLSDHEAFF
TRBJ2-1	NA	TRBV27	NA	TGTGCCAGCAGTTTATTCGATAGCTCCTACAATGAGCAGTTCTTC	CASSLFDSSYNEQFF
TRBJ2-1	NA	TRBV14	NA	TGTGCCAGCAGCCAAGATCTCCCGTCCTACAATGAGCAGTTCTTC	CASSQDLPSYNEQFF
TRBJ2-7	NA	TRBV27	NA	TGTGCCAGCAGTCCGGAAGAGCAGGCTCACGAGCAGTACTTC	CASSPEEQAHEQYF
TRBJ2-2	TRBD1	TRBV28	once	TGTGCCAGCAGGGGACAGGCCCTTAACACCGGGGAGCTGTTTTTT	CASRGQALNTGELFF
TRBJ2-7	NA	TRBV19	NA	TGTGCCAGTAGTCTGCGTGGCGAGCAGTACTTC	CASSLRGEQYF
TRBJ2-7	TRBD2	TRBV4-3	NA	TGCGCCAGCAGCCAAGAACAAGAACTAGCGGCCTACGAGCAGTACTTC	CASSQEQELAAYEQYF
TRBJ2-7	NA	TRBV6-1	NA	TGTGCCAGCAGACTAACTATGTGGGGAGATTACTTC	CASRLTMWGDYF
TRBJ2-3	NA	TRBV7-2	NA	TGTGCCAGCAGCCGAGTGGGGAGCACAGATACGCAGTATTTT	CASSRVGSTDTQYF
TRBJ2-3	NA	TRBV5-1	NA	TGCGCCAGCAGCTTTGCCCGACTCTCGGATGGGACAGATACGCAGTATTTT	CASSFARLSDGTDTQYF
TRBJ1-1	TRBD1	TRBV27	NA	TGTGCCAGCAGTTTATCAGGGGGCCCTAGTGAAGCTTTCTTT	CASSLSGGPSEAFF